These T cell receptor beta chains were read from a single sample in a study of radiation and T cells in renal cell carcinoma. TCRdb's copy holds only in-frame clones and misses some; the assay was immunoSEQ multiplex PCR. Here the sample spans about 34,000 clones, over 70% being singletons. The sample in question was blood, obtained from a patient whose treatment included radiotherapy and nephrectomy. Receptor source: a man in his sixties with renal cell carcinoma. Both conserved end residues are part of each CDR3. The D gene is left open where the match is weak. Size is stated for part of the rows, as once, few or many counts, or as a class when the clone is expanded.

clone_size	d_call	v_call	j_call	cdr3_nt	cdr3_aa
-	-	TRBV7-9	TRBJ2-5	TGTGCCAGCAGCTTTGGCGTAGCTCAAGAGACCCAGTACTTC	CASSFGVAQETQYF
-	-	TRBV29-1	TRBJ2-3	TGCAGCGTTGGTGAGCGGGTCAGCTCCACAGATACGCAGTATTTT	CSVGERVSSTDTQYF
-	-	TRBV14	TRBJ1-1	TGTGCCAGCAGCCTTTATACTGGGACTCCTGAAGCTTTCTTT	CASSLYTGTPEAFF
-	-	TRBV4-3	TRBJ2-7	TGCGCCAGCCATCCAGGCAGGACTATTTCCTACGAGCAGTACTTC	CASHPGRTISYEQYF
-	-	TRBV27	TRBJ2-3	TGTGCCAGCAGTTTACAGGACAGAGGAAGCACAGATACGCAGTATTTT	CASSLQDRGSTDTQYF
once	TRBD2	TRBV11-2	TRBJ2-1	TGTGCCAGCAGTTCGCCGGGACTAGGGGGTGAGCAGTTCTTC	CASSSPGLGGEQFF
once	TRBD2	TRBV15	TRBJ2-5	TGTGCCACCAGCAGAGATGTTGCGGGAGGAGGGCTGGAGACCCAGTACTTC	CATSRDVAGGGLETQYF
-	-	TRBV6-5	TRBJ1-1	TGTGCCAGCAGTAGGGGCCCCACGGGGGTAGCTTTCTTT	CASSRGPTGVAFF
-	-	TRBV11-2	TRBJ2-7	TGTGCCAGCACCGGGAGGGGGCGGGACAACCCAAATTACGAGCAGTACTTC	CASTGRGRDNPNYEQYF
-	-	TRBV9	TRBJ2-2	TGTGCCAGCAGCGTGTCTTCATGGGGTCACGAAGCCGGGGAGCTGTTTTTT	CASSVSSWGHEAGELFF
-	-	TRBV5-1	TRBJ2-7	TGCGCCAGCAGCTTGGCCCCCGCAGGGGCCTCCTACGAGCAGTACTTC	CASSLAPAGASYEQYF
once	-	TRBV7-2	TRBJ1-5	TGTGCCAGCACTCGAGGTCCGTATAGCAATCAGCCCCAGCATTTT	CASTRGPYSNQPQHF
-	-	TRBV7-2	TRBJ2-7	TGTGCCAGCAGCTTCAGGGGCAACCCTAGGCCCACCGAGCAGTACTTC	CASSFRGNPRPTEQYF
-	-	TRBV6-4	TRBJ1-2	TGTGCCAGCACCCCGAGGGCAGAGGGATTCTATGGCTACACCTTC	CASTPRAEGFYGYTF
-	-	TRBV15	TRBJ2-7	TGTGCCACCAGCAGGGGGCGCATTCTCTCGGGCGAGCAGTACTTC	CATSRGRILSGEQYF
-	-	TRBV7-9	TRBJ1-1	TGTGCCAGCAGCCACGGGCAATGGGACACTGAAGCTTTCTTT	CASSHGQWDTEAFF
-	-	TRBV14	TRBJ2-5	TGTGCCAGCAGCCAAGAAACAGGGTACTGGGAGACCCAGTACTTC	CASSQETGYWETQYF
-	-	TRBV11-2	TRBJ2-5	TGTGCCAGCAGCTTAGGGGTTTGGGAGACCCAGTACTTC	CASSLGVWETQYF
-	-	TRBV6-1	TRBJ1-4	TGTGCCAGCAGCCGCGCGGGGATCGGGAAACTGTTTTTT	CASSRAGIGKLFF
once	TRBD2	TRBV19	TRBJ2-1	TGTGCCAGTAGTCTCAGCGGGATCGACCCTGATGAGCAGTTCTTC	CASSLSGIDPDEQFF
-	-	TRBV10-3	TRBJ1-1	TGTGCCATCAGTGAGCCTTACCAGAACACTGAAGCTTTCTTT	CAISEPYQNTEAFF
-	-	TRBV5-6	TRBJ1-3	TGTGCCAGCAGCGCTACTAGAAACACCATATATTTT	CASSATRNTIYF
-	TRBD1	TRBV5-3	TRBJ2-1	TGTGCCAGAAGCGTCGGACAGGCGACTAATGAGCAGTTCTTC	CARSVGQATNEQFF
-	TRBD2	TRBV11-3	TRBJ2-3	TGTGCCAGCAGCTTAGGACTAGCGGACACAGATACGCAGTATTTT	CASSLGLADTDTQYF
few	TRBD1	TRBV6-5	TRBJ1-1	TGTGCCAGCAGTCTCACAGGGGTAGGCGCTGAAGCTTTCTTT	CASSLTGVGAEAFF
once	-	TRBV7-6	TRBJ1-4	TGTGCCAGCACTATTAGACCCGGGTTGGGTGAAAAACTGTTTTTT	CASTIRPGLGEKLFF
-	-	TRBV7-2	TRBJ2-1	TGTGCCAGCAGCTTACTCCCCGGGTACAATGAGCAGTTCTTC	CASSLLPGYNEQFF
-	-	TRBV7-6	TRBJ1-3	TGTGCCAGCAGTCCCGGTAGCCGCTCTGGAAACACCATATATTTT	CASSPGSRSGNTIYF
-	TRBD2	TRBV5-1	TRBJ2-1	TGCGCCAGCAGCAGACTAGCGGGAAACAATGAGCAGTTCTTC	CASSRLAGNNEQFF
-	-	TRBV7-2	TRBJ2-1	TGTGCCAGCAGCCTGACTAGGGGCGATGAGCAGTTCTTC	CASSLTRGDEQFF
-	-	TRBV7-2	TRBJ2-2	TGTGCCAGCAGCTTATTTGCCATTCGGACGCCGGCCGGGGAGCTGTTTTTT	CASSLFAIRTPAGELFF
-	-	TRBV30	TRBJ2-7	TGTGCCTGGAGTGGGGACCTGCAGTACTTC	CAWSGDLQYF
-	-	TRBV6-5	TRBJ2-3	TGTGCCAGCAGTTACTCGTCGGGCGCAGATACGCAGTATTTT	CASSYSSGADTQYF
-	-	TRBV5-4	TRBJ1-2	TGTGCCAGCAGATTGGCTGCGGATTTCTATGGCTACACCTTC	CASRLAADFYGYTF
-	-	TRBV7-2	TRBJ2-2	TGTGCCAGCAGGTCGGTTGGCGGCGCGAACACCGGGGAGCTGTTTTTT	CASRSVGGANTGELFF
-	-	TRBV18	TRBJ1-1	TGTGCCAGCTCACCACAAGTGCGAGGGCGCACTGAAGCTTTCTTT	CASSPQVRGRTEAFF
-	TRBD2	TRBV5-6	TRBJ2-7	TGTGCCAGCAGCGAAACCGGGACTAGCGCTGTCTACGAGCAGTACTTC	CASSETGTSAVYEQYF
once	-	TRBV6-6	TRBJ1-1	TGTGCCAGCAGTTACGTACAGATGAACACTGAAGCTTTCTTT	CASSYVQMNTEAFF
few	-	TRBV2	TRBJ2-1	TGTGCCAGCAGTGGTCGGAGTTACAATGAGCAGTTCTTC	CASSGRSYNEQFF
-	-	TRBV7-9	TRBJ2-1	TGTGCCAGCAGCTTAGATACAGGGTCCGATGAGCAGTTCTTC	CASSLDTGSDEQFF
few	-	TRBV30	TRBJ1-4	TGTGCCTGGAGTTCTGGGCATGGGGAAAAACTGTTTTTT	CAWSSGHGEKLFF
-	TRBD1	TRBV6-5	TRBJ2-1	TGTGCCAGCAGTTACTTCCGGGACAGGGGTGAGCAGTTCTTC	CASSYFRDRGEQFF
-	-	TRBV30	TRBJ1-2	TGTGCCTGGAGTGGGCGTGGGTGGGGTGGCTACACCTTC	CAWSGRGWGGYTF
-	TRBD1	TRBV5-1	TRBJ2-3	TGCGCCAGCAGCCCCCGGACAGGGCCCACAGATACGCAGTATTTT	CASSPRTGPTDTQYF
-	TRBD2	TRBV19	TRBJ2-3	TGTGCCAGTAGTAAAAAACCGGGACTAGCGGGATTTATTAGCACAGATACGCAGTATTTT	CASSKKPGLAGFISTDTQYF
-	-	TRBV7-9	TRBJ1-1	TGTGCCAGCAGCTTAGCTGGAGGAGGGTGGGGCGCTGAAGCTTTCTTT	CASSLAGGGWGAEAFF
-	-	TRBV6-5	TRBJ1-1	TGTGCCAGCAGTTACGTCGGGGAAGCTTTCTTT	CASSYVGEAFF
few	-	TRBV5-1	TRBJ2-3	TGCGCCAGCAGCCTTCTTAAGGGAGCGAACACAGATACGCAGTATTTT	CASSLLKGANTDTQYF
-	TRBD2	TRBV9	TRBJ2-1	TGTGCCAGCAGCGTGATAGCGGGAGGTCGGGGGGATGAGCAGTTCTTC	CASSVIAGGRGDEQFF
-	-	TRBV19	TRBJ2-5	TGTGCCAGTAGTACGGGTTGGGCAGAGACCCAGTACTTC	CASSTGWAETQYF